This is a list of T cell receptor beta chains from one sample in a study of ipilimumab plus nivolumab after autologous stem cell transplantation. The table came from immunoSEQ multiplex PCR; TCRdb's copy has only in-frame clones and leaves some out. The table records around 19,000 clones, around 81% of them present only once. Sample: PBMCs, taken in a trial of ipilimumab plus nivolumab as post-transplant consolidation. The receptor source for this set is a male donor with diffuse large B-cell lymphoma. Each CDR3 is given with its conserved first and last residue. A D gene is named only where the DNA matches it firmly. Clone size is given for some rows only: seen once, a few or many times, or a class if the clone is expanded.

>TRBV4-3|TRBJ2-3|.|.
CASSQEGWADTQYF
TGCGCCAGCAGCCAAGAAGGGTGGGCAGATACGCAGTATTTT
>TRBV18|TRBJ2-5|.|TRBD1
CASSATFSGQPWETQYF
TGTGCCAGCTCAGCGACCTTCTCGGGACAGCCGTGGGAGACCCAGTACTTC
>TRBV7-9|TRBJ2-1|.|TRBD1
CASSLWAGGPYNEQFF
TGTGCCAGCAGCCTATGGGCAGGGGGACCCTACAATGAGCAGTTCTTC
>TRBV11-2|TRBJ1-1|.|.
CASTRGRATPEAFF
TGTGCCAGCACCCGGGGCAGGGCGACGCCTGAAGCTTTCTTT
>TRBV19|TRBJ2-7|.|.
CASSLSWGTPTHEQYF
TGTGCCAGTAGTCTTTCCTGGGGGACGCCAACCCACGAGCAGTACTTC
>TRBV9|TRBJ2-3|once|.
CASSDTGLGTDTQYF
TGTGCCAGCAGCGATACAGGGCTCGGCACAGATACGCAGTATTTT
>TRBV7-6|TRBJ1-1|.|TRBD1
CASSPQPGQGFTEAFF
TGTGCCAGCAGCCCCCAACCGGGACAGGGGTTTACTGAAGCTTTCTTT
>TRBV5-1|TRBJ2-7|.|.
CASSLESGYEQYF
TGCGCCAGCAGCTTGGAGAGTGGGTACGAGCAGTACTTC
>TRBV5-4|TRBJ2-3|once|.
CASSWPGEGLGQYF
TGTGCCAGCAGCTGGCCAGGAGAAGGTCTCGGGCAGTATTTT
>TRBV19|TRBJ2-5|.|TRBD2
CASSSRGGQETQYF
TGTGCCAGTAGTAGTCGGGGGGGCCAAGAGACCCAGTACTTC
>TRBV5-1|TRBJ1-3|.|TRBD1
CASSSGTGGNTIYF
TGCGCCAGCAGCTCCGGGACAGGGGGAAACACCATATATTTT
>TRBV6-1|TRBJ1-4|.|.
CASSAGGRSNEKLFF
TGTGCCAGCAGTGCGGGGGGCCGGTCAAATGAAAAACTGTTTTTT
>TRBV5-1|TRBJ2-1|once|.
CASSITGQPGNEQFF
TGCGCCAGCAGCATCACAGGGCAGCCTGGAAATGAGCAGTTCTTC
>TRBV2|TRBJ2-4|.|.
CASSEWAGVPNIQYF
TGTGCCAGCAGTGAATGGGCAGGGGTCCCAAACATTCAGTACTTC
>TRBV30|TRBJ1-2|.|TRBD1
CAWRPSGTGGTYGYTF
TGTGCCTGGAGGCCCTCCGGGACAGGGGGAACCTATGGCTACACCTTC
>TRBV4-3|TRBJ2-1|.|TRBD1
CASSQDQGQAINNEQFF
TGCGCCAGCAGCCAAGATCAGGGACAGGCAATTAACAATGAGCAGTTCTTC
>TRBV10-3|TRBJ1-1|.|TRBD1
CAISVSTGFAFF
TGTGCCATCAGTGTATCGACAGGGTTCGCTTTCTTT
>TRBV5-6|TRBJ1-1|.|.
CASTSWGAEAFF
TGTGCCAGCACCTCCTGGGGGGCTGAAGCTTTCTTT
>TRBV7-8|TRBJ2-1|.|.
CASSHNGGRAGEQFF
TGTGCCAGCAGTCACAACGGGGGACGAGCTGGTGAGCAGTTCTTC
>TRBV4-3|TRBJ2-6|.|.
CASSQGQATSGANVLTF
TGCGCCAGCAGCCAAGGCCAGGCCACCTCTGGGGCCAACGTCCTGACTTTC
>TRBV5-4|TRBJ2-3|few|TRBD2
CASSIDPGLGGDTQYF
TGTGCCAGCAGCATAGACCCGGGACTAGGGGGGGATACGCAGTATTTT
>TRBV11-2|TRBJ1-1|once|TRBD1
CASSLRGQGAKRVRTEAFF
TGTGCCAGCAGCCTACGAGGACAGGGGGCCAAAAGAGTGAGAACTGAAGCTTTCTTT
>TRBV6-1|TRBJ2-3|.|.
CASRSGLTDTQYF
TGTGCCAGCAGGAGCGGTTTGACAGATACGCAGTATTTT
>TRBV5-1|TRBJ1-1|.|TRBD1
CASSFGTGNRDTEAFF
TGCGCCAGCAGCTTCGGGACAGGGAATAGGGACACTGAAGCTTTCTTT
>TRBV10-1|TRBJ1-1|once|.
CASSEDSDTEAFF
TGCGCCAGCAGTGAGGATTCGGACACTGAAGCTTTCTTT
>TRBV4-1|TRBJ2-3|.|TRBD2
CASSITSGGITDTQYF
TGCGCCAGCAGCATAACTAGCGGGGGGATCACAGATACACAGTATTTT
>TRBV21-1|TRBJ2-5|.|.
CASSKARLAGETQYF
TGTGCCAGCAGCAAGGCAAGACTAGCAGGAGAGACCCAGTACTTC
>TRBV6-5|TRBJ2-2|.|TRBD1
CASSPTGGGELFF
TGTGCCAGCAGTCCTACAGGGGGCGGGGAGCTGTTTTTT
>TRBV7-9|TRBJ1-4|.|TRBD1
CASSPRTGGHEKLFF
TGTGCCAGCAGCCCGCGGACAGGGGGGCATGAAAAACTGTTTTTT
>TRBV18|TRBJ1-5|few|.
CASSPRVLGNQPQHF
TGTGCCAGCTCACCACGGGTCTTGGGGAATCAGCCCCAGCATTTT
>TRBV2|TRBJ1-2|.|TRBD1
CASSNVGTGNGYTF
TGTGCCAGCTCTAACGTAGGGACAGGGAATGGCTACACCTTC
>TRBV5-1|TRBJ1-3|.|TRBD1
CASSGDSRSGNTIYF
TGCGCCAGCAGCGGGGACAGCCGCTCTGGAAACACCATATATTTT
>TRBV19|TRBJ1-1|.|.
CASSSSRGNTEAFF
TGTGCCAGTAGTTCATCCAGGGGGAACACTGAAGCTTTCTTT
>TRBV7-9|TRBJ2-2|medium-sized|.
CASSPSPGELFF
TGTGCCAGCAGCCCCAGCCCCGGGGAGCTGTTTTTT
>TRBV2|TRBJ1-2|.|.
CASSEGGNYGYTF
TGTGCCAGCAGTGAGGGCGGAAACTATGGCTACACCTTC
>TRBV2|TRBJ2-7|large|TRBD2
CASSEERAGGPYEQYF
TGTGCCAGCAGTGAAGAGAGGGCGGGGGGGCCTTACGAGCAGTACTTC
>TRBV6-6|TRBJ2-3|.|TRBD2
CASSYSVRGEDTQYF
TGTGCCAGCAGTTACTCGGTGCGGGGGGAAGATACGCAGTATTTT
>TRBV7-8|TRBJ1-3|.|.
CASSPRQASGNTIYF
TGTGCCAGCAGCCCGCGACAGGCCTCTGGAAACACCATATATTTT
>TRBV6-5|TRBJ1-3|.|.
CASSYSFGSGNTIYF
TGTGCCAGCAGTTACTCGTTCGGCTCTGGAAACACCATATATTTT
>TRBV6-6|TRBJ1-3|.|.
CASSRSGVNGNTIYF
TGTGCCAGCAGCCGATCCGGAGTAAATGGAAACACCATATATTTT
>TRBV25-1|TRBJ1-2|.|TRBD1
CASSVQGRLGYTF
TGTGCCAGCAGTGTACAGGGGAGGCTTGGCTACACCTTC
>TRBV5-1|TRBJ1-1|.|TRBD1
CASSSESGGIGTEAFF
TGCGCCAGCAGCTCAGAATCAGGGGGTATAGGCACTGAAGCTTTCTTT
>TRBV5-5|TRBJ2-1|.|.
CASSYPQGEDSYNEQFF
TGTGCCAGCAGCTACCCACAGGGAGAGGACTCCTACAATGAGCAGTTCTTC
>TRBV5-1|TRBJ1-2|.|.
CASSLVPGDYGYTF
TGCGCCAGCAGCTTGGTCCCGGGCGACTATGGCTACACCTTC
>TRBV7-3|TRBJ2-7|.|.
CASSLVKGYEQYF
TGTGCCAGCAGCTTAGTAAAGGGCTACGAGCAGTACTTC
>TRBV4-1|TRBJ1-2|.|.
CASSPQGVSRGYTF
TGCGCCAGCAGCCCCCAGGGCGTATCTAGAGGCTACACCTTC
>TRBV5-1|TRBJ1-1|.|.
CASSRGDTTEAFF
TGCGCCAGCAGCCGTGGGGATACCACTGAAGCTTTCTTT
>TRBV7-3|TRBJ2-7|few|.
CASSLEGHEQYF
TGTGCCAGCAGCTTAGAGGGCCACGAGCAGTACTTC
>TRBV4-3|TRBJ1-2|few|.
CASSQALQDGYTF
TGCGCCAGCAGCCAAGCTCTTCAAGATGGCTACACCTTC
>TRBV4-1|TRBJ1-2|.|.
CASSQVGGRFANYGYTF
TGCGCCAGCAGCCAAGTCGGTGGGAGGTTTGCTAACTATGGCTACACCTTC
>TRBV12-5|TRBJ2-3|few|.
CASGDPHSTDTQYF
TGTGCTAGTGGGGACCCCCACAGCACAGATACGCAGTATTTT
>TRBV6-6|TRBJ1-5|.|TRBD1
CASSYGQGNQPQHF
TGTGCCAGCAGTTACGGACAGGGCAATCAGCCCCAGCATTTT
>TRBV21-1|TRBJ2-7|.|.
CALQVPYEQYF
TGTGCCTTACAGGTACCCTACGAGCAGTACTTC
>TRBV7-9|TRBJ2-5|.|.
CASSNPGPRTQYF
TGTGCCAGCAGCAATCCGGGCCCCAGGACCCAGTACTTC
>TRBV11-2|TRBJ2-5|.|.
CASSQGGLPETQYF
TGTGCCAGCAGCCAAGGCGGGTTGCCAGAGACCCAGTACTTC
>TRBV18|TRBJ1-4|.|.
CASSPQGQGRAEKLFF
TGTGCCAGCTCACCTCAGGGGCAGGGGCGAGCGGAAAAACTGTTTTTT
>TRBV10-3|TRBJ2-5|.|TRBD1
CAISVGTGGPETQYF
TGTGCCATCAGTGTAGGGACAGGGGGCCCAGAGACCCAGTACTTC
>TRBV7-2|TRBJ1-4|few|.
CATGSSWKGGSPTNEKLFF
TGTGCCACAGGAAGCTCCTGGAAGGGAGGGAGTCCAACTAATGAAAAACTGTTTTTT
>TRBV23-1|TRBJ2-1|.|TRBD1
CASSHMTGTAVYNEQFF
TGCGCCAGCAGTCATATGACCGGGACAGCCGTTTACAATGAGCAGTTCTTC
>TRBV5-1|TRBJ2-5|.|.
CASSVGLGHQETQYF
TGCGCCAGCAGCGTGGGGCTAGGGCACCAAGAGACCCAGTACTTC